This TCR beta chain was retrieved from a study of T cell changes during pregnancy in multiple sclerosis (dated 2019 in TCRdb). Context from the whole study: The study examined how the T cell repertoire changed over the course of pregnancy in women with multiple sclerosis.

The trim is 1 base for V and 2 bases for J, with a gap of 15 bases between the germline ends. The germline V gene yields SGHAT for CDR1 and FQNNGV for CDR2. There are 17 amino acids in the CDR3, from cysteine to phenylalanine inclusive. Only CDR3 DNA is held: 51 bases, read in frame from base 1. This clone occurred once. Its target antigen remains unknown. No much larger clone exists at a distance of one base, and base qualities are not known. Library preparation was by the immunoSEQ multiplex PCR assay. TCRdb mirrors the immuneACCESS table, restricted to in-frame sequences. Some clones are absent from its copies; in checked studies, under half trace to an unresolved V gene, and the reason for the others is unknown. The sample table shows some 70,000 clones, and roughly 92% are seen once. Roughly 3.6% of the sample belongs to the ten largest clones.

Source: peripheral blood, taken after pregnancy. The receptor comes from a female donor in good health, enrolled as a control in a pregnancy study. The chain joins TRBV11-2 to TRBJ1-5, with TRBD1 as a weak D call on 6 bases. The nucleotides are TGTGCCAGCAGCTTAGTTAGGGGGGGACGGGGCAATCAGCCCCAGCATTTT. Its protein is CASSLVRGGRGNQPQHF. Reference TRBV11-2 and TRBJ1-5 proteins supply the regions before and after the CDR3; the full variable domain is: EAGVAQSPRYKIIEKRQSVAFWCNPISGHATLYWYQQILGQGPKLLIQFQNNGVVDDSQLPKDRFSAERLKGVDSTLKIQPAKLEDSAVYLCASSLVRGGRGNQPQHFGDGTRLSIL.